Shown below are 10 T cell receptor beta chains from a single sample sequenced in a study of cytomegalovirus exposure and HLA in healthy donors. This PCR relied on a set of 60 Vbeta primers and 13 Jbeta primers. The method was immunoSEQ multiplex PCR; TCRdb's version includes in-frame clones alone and lacks a portion of them. The table includes some 93,000 clones, 55% to 70% detected once. The sequenced sample was PBMCs. The source is a boy aged 5-17 years in good health and CMV-seropositive.

The rearrangement joins TRBV7-3 to TRBJ1-5; D is perhaps TRBD1 (6 bases). There are 17 residues in the CDR3. CDR1 and CDR2 from the germline V gene are SGHTA and FQGTGA. The ends were cut back, 4 bases at V and 0 bases at J, with 16 bases in the middle. The CDR3 nucleotides read TGTGCCAGCAGCTCTATAGGGACACGGCATAGCAATCAGCCCCAGCATTTT. Translated, it gives CASSSIGTRHSNQPQHF.

This clone has only a few counts. This chain connects TRBV5-5 to TRBJ2-2; a weak D match, TRBD2 (5 bases). This CDR3 is 13 amino acids long. V was pared by 3 bases and J by 5 bases, with 8 bases between. CDR1 is SGHKS, CDR2 YYEKEE, per germline (reference sequence). CDR3 nucleotide sequence: TGTGCCAGCAGCTCCGGACTGACCGGGGAGCTGTTTTTT. It yields the protein CASSSGLTGELFF.

This clone appeared once. The chain links TRBV6-5 to TRBJ2-7, with TRBD1 matching 7 bases. The CDR3 spans 14 residues. Trimming removed 7 bases from V and 2 bases from J; junction bases left unmatched: 8. Germline lookup yields CDR1 MNHEY and CDR2 SVGAGI. The CDR3 bases are TGTGCCAGCAACGACAGGGTTGGGGCCTACGAGCAGTACTTC. It yields the protein CASNDRVGAYEQYF.

The V call is TRBV2, the J call TRBJ2-2; tentative D call: TRBD1 (7 bases). The germline V gene encodes CDR1 SNHLY and CDR2 FYNNEI. This CDR3 is 14 amino acids long. The V gene lost 11 bases and the J gene lost 5 bases, with 18 bases spanning the gap. The CDR3 bases are TGTGCCTTCAGGAGGGGACAGTCGACCGGGGAGCTGTTTTTT. Protein product: CAFRRGQSTGELFF.

This sequence joins TRBV18 and TRBJ1-2; TRBD1 aligns across 8 bases. Looked up from germline, CDR1 is KGHSH and CDR2 is LQKENI. CDR3 length equals 14 residues. Trimming removed 3 bases from V and 8 bases from J; junction bases left unmatched: 8. The CDR3 loop is CASSPGQGTGGYTF. The CDR3 nucleotides are TGTGCCAGCTCACCCGGACAGGGAACCGGCGGCTACACCTTC.

The chain carries TRBV7-3 and TRBJ2-1, with D maybe TRBD1 (5 bases). With 3 bases removed from V and 5 bases from J, the gap between germline ends came to 14 bases. Germline-derived CDR1 and CDR2 are SGHTA and FQGTGA. The CDR3 has 15 amino acids. CDR3 region: CASSLGLLGHNEQFF. CDR3 nucleotide sequence: TGTGCCAGCAGCTTGGGGTTGTTGGGGCACAATGAGCAGTTCTTC.

The genes are TRBV5-1 and TRBJ1-6, with D possibly TRBD1 on 5 matching bases. The V gene's germline CDR1 is SGHRS and CDR2 YFSETQ. CDR3 size: 15 residues. Trimming pared 1 base from V and 6 bases from J, leaving 11 bases between. This CDR3 is CASSLKGDGNSPLHF. CDR3 DNA: TGCGCCAGCAGCTTGAAAGGGGATGGTAATTCACCCCTCCACTTT.

J is TRBJ1-2 and V is TRBV5-1; TRBD1 matches 7 bases. Germline CDR1 is SGHRS and CDR2 is YFSETQ. The CDR3 covers 15 residues. J was trimmed by 6 bases and V by 4 bases; bases with no gene match: 12. This CDR3 is CASSTRTGVEDGYTF. DNA for the CDR3: TGCGCCAGCAGCACAAGAACAGGGGTTGAAGATGGCTACACCTTC.

This chain uses TRBV5-4 with TRBJ2-5, with D perhaps TRBD2 (5 bases). Germline V CDR1 and CDR2: SGHNT, YYREEE (reference sequence). The CDR3 consists of 13 residues. V shed 4 bases and J shed 4 bases, with 11 bases lying between them. CDR3 coding DNA: TGTGCCAGCAGCGAGGACTGGACAGAGACCCAGTACTTC. Protein: CASSEDWTETQYF.

The chain links TRBV7-6 to TRBJ1-4; TRBD1 agrees at 11 bases. The CDR3 covers 16 residues. V lost 6 bases to trimming and J lost 11 bases; unmatched junction nucleotides: 14. The V gene's germline CDR1 is SGHVS and CDR2 FNYEAQ. The CDR3 sequence: CASSSNFRDRGEKLFF. Written as DNA, the CDR3 is TGTGCCAGCAGTTCAAACTTCCGGGACAGGGGGGAGAAACTGTTTTTT.